This is a list of T cell receptor beta chains from one sample in a study of response to subunit inactivated influenza vaccine. TCRdb re-derived calls from the RT-PCR reads in MiXCR, one entry per CDR3 protein. The sample has around 790,000 distinct CDR3 sequences, around 20% seen once; the top ten hold roughly 10%. Here the sequenced sample was PBMCs from blood, taken approximately 5 days after vaccination. Receptors originate from a middle-aged man who received an inactivated influenza vaccine. CDR3s include the opening cysteine and the closing phenylalanine or tryptophan. Fields, in order: D gene, clone size, V gene, J gene, CDR3 protein, CDR3 DNA. A D gene is named only where the DNA matches it firmly. Clone sizes are given selectively: once, few, many, or a class where the clone is expanded.

d_gene: -; abundance: -; v_gene: TRBV28; j_gene: TRBJ2-7; CDR3aa: CASSFNLLQGLVHEQYF; CDR3nt: TGTGCCAGCAGTTTTAATTTGTTGCAGGGCTTAGTCCACGAGCAGTACTTC
d_gene: -; abundance: -; v_gene: TRBV12-3/TRBV12-4; j_gene: TRBJ1-1; CDR3aa: CASSFRKNTEAFF; CDR3nt: TGTGCCAGCAGTTTCAGGAAGAACACTGAAGCTTTCTTT
d_gene: -; abundance: -; v_gene: TRBV7-2; j_gene: TRBJ1-5; CDR3aa: CASTRGRGQPQHF; CDR3nt: TGTGCCAGTACTCGGGGCCGGGGTCAGCCCCAGCATTTT
d_gene: -; abundance: few; v_gene: TRBV6-2/TRBV6-3; j_gene: TRBJ2-1; CDR3aa: CASSYTGTPRYNEQFF; CDR3nt: TGTGCCAGCAGTTACACCGGGACGCCGCGCTACAATGAGCAGTTCTTC
d_gene: -; abundance: -; v_gene: TRBV12-3/TRBV12-4; j_gene: TRBJ1-3; CDR3aa: CASSPVDTSGNTIYF; CDR3nt: TGTGCCAGCAGTCCAGTCGACACGTCTGGAAACACCATATATTTT
d_gene: -; abundance: few; v_gene: TRBV19; j_gene: TRBJ2-6; CDR3aa: CASSIGSSDSGANVLTF; CDR3nt: TGTGCCAGTAGTATTGGGAGTAGCGACTCTGGGGCCAACGTCCTGACTTTC
d_gene: -; abundance: few; v_gene: TRBV12-3/TRBV12-4; j_gene: TRBJ2-7; CDR3aa: CASTHPDGTYEQYF; CDR3nt: TGTGCCAGCACCCACCCAGACGGAACCTACGAGCAGTACTTC
d_gene: -; abundance: few; v_gene: TRBV30; j_gene: TRBJ2-6; CDR3aa: CAWSMGGGANVLTF; CDR3nt: TGTGCCTGGAGTATGGGAGGTGGGGCCAACGTCCTGACTTTC
d_gene: -; abundance: many; v_gene: TRBV28; j_gene: TRBJ2-3; CDR3aa: CASSLKASRIDSTDTQYF; CDR3nt: TGTGCCAGCAGTTTAAAGGCCAGTCGGATAGATAGCACAGATACGCAGTATTTT
d_gene: -; abundance: -; v_gene: TRBV6-2/TRBV6-3; j_gene: TRBJ1-5; CDR3aa: CASSSHNSGYQPQHF; CDR3nt: TGTGCCAGCAGTTCCCATAACTCGGGGTATCAGCCCCAGCATTTT
d_gene: -; abundance: few; v_gene: TRBV20-1; j_gene: TRBJ2-5; CDR3aa: CSAVTGLPETQYF; CDR3nt: TGCAGTGCTGTAACGGGGCTCCCAGAGACCCAGTACTTC
d_gene: -; abundance: many; v_gene: TRBV20-1; j_gene: TRBJ1-1; CDR3aa: CSARDGGGGTEAFF; CDR3nt: TGCAGTGCTAGAGATGGGGGCGGTGGCACTGAAGCTTTCTTT
d_gene: -; abundance: few; v_gene: TRBV5-1; j_gene: TRBJ1-3; CDR3aa: CASSLLTGNGGNTIYF; CDR3nt: TGCGCCAGCAGCTTGTTGACGGGGAACGGTGGAAACACCATATATTTT
d_gene: -; abundance: few; v_gene: TRBV7-9; j_gene: TRBJ2-5; CDR3aa: CASSVMGETQYF; CDR3nt: TGTGCCAGCAGCGTCATGGGAGAGACCCAGTACTTC
d_gene: -; abundance: -; v_gene: TRBV7-2; j_gene: TRBJ2-7; CDR3aa: CASSFFSGGAYEQYF; CDR3nt: TGTGCCAGCAGCTTCTTCAGTGGTGGCGCCTACGAGCAGTACTTC
d_gene: -; abundance: few; v_gene: TRBV12-3/TRBV12-4; j_gene: TRBJ2-7; CDR3aa: CASSLRASVTLYEQYF; CDR3nt: TGTGCCAGCAGTTTACGGGCTAGCGTAACTCTGTACGAGCAGTACTTC
d_gene: -; abundance: -; v_gene: TRBV28; j_gene: TRBJ2-7; CDR3aa: CASSLVRSPDREQYF; CDR3nt: TGTGCCAGCAGTTTAGTGCGCTCCCCCGATCGCGAGCAGTACTTC
d_gene: -; abundance: -; v_gene: TRBV20-1; j_gene: TRBJ2-3; CDR3aa: CSVKLATLRTDTQYF; CDR3nt: TGCAGTGTAAAATTGGCTACCCTAAGGACAGATACGCAGTATTTT
d_gene: TRBD1; abundance: -; v_gene: TRBV10-3; j_gene: TRBJ1-2; CDR3aa: CAISEGQSNSNYGYTF; CDR3nt: TGTGCCATCAGCGAGGGACAGAGCAACTCGAACTATGGCTACACCTTC
d_gene: TRBD1; abundance: -; v_gene: TRBV15; j_gene: TRBJ2-2; CDR3aa: CATTGTGDTGELFF; CDR3nt: TGTGCCACCACAGGGACAGGGGACACCGGGGAGCTGTTTTTT
d_gene: -; abundance: -; v_gene: TRBV27; j_gene: TRBJ2-1; CDR3aa: CSSSSIGQFSYNEQFF; CDR3nt: TGTTCCAGCAGTTCCATTGGACAGTTCTCCTACAATGAGCAGTTCTTC
d_gene: TRBD2; abundance: -; v_gene: TRBV20-1; j_gene: TRBJ2-1; CDR3aa: CSARLGGSSPQFF; CDR3nt: TGCAGTGCCCGTCTGGGCGGGAGTAGCCCCCAGTTCTTC
d_gene: -; abundance: -; v_gene: TRBV12-3/TRBV12-4; j_gene: TRBJ2-5; CDR3aa: CASSLRPLRQETQYF; CDR3nt: TGTGCCAGCAGCCTGAGGCCGCTCCGCCAAGAGACCCAGTACTTC
d_gene: -; abundance: -; v_gene: TRBV6-5; j_gene: TRBJ2-3; CDR3aa: CASSSETRKDTQYF; CDR3nt: TGTGCCAGCAGTTCCGAGACTCGCAAAGATACGCAGTATTTT
d_gene: TRBD2; abundance: -; v_gene: TRBV5-8; j_gene: TRBJ2-1; CDR3aa: CASSLRQSGSSYNEQFF; CDR3nt: TGTGCCAGCAGCTTGCGGCAAAGCGGGAGCTCCTACAATGAGCAGTTCTTC
d_gene: -; abundance: -; v_gene: TRBV4-1; j_gene: TRBJ2-6; CDR3aa: CASSPTASGANVLTF; CDR3nt: TGCGCCAGCAGCCCTACAGCGTCTGGGGCCAACGTCCTGACTTTC
d_gene: TRBD2; abundance: few; v_gene: TRBV9; j_gene: TRBJ2-5; CDR3aa: CASSGAGTNQETQYF; CDR3nt: TGTGCCAGCAGCGGGGCCGGGACTAACCAAGAGACCCAGTACTTC
d_gene: -; abundance: -; v_gene: TRBV7-6; j_gene: TRBJ2-5; CDR3aa: CASSLLQGSETQYF; CDR3nt: TGTGCCAGCAGCTTATTACAGGGTTCCGAGACCCAGTACTTC
d_gene: TRBD2; abundance: few; v_gene: TRBV10-3; j_gene: TRBJ2-2; CDR3aa: CATSGETNTGELFF; CDR3nt: TGTGCCACTAGCGGGGAGACGAACACCGGGGAGCTGTTTTTT
d_gene: -; abundance: -; v_gene: TRBV4-2; j_gene: TRBJ2-5; CDR3aa: CASSRGAQDTQYF; CDR3nt: TGTGCCAGCAGCCGGGGGGCTCAAGACACCCAGTACTTC
d_gene: TRBD1; abundance: few; v_gene: TRBV29-1; j_gene: TRBJ1-4; CDR3aa: CSVAGQPNEKLFF; CDR3nt: TGCAGCGTTGCGGGACAGCCAAATGAAAAACTGTTTTTT
d_gene: TRBD2; abundance: few; v_gene: TRBV12-3/TRBV12-4; j_gene: TRBJ2-1; CDR3aa: CASRTGTSGWDEQFF; CDR3nt: TGTGCCAGCAGGACCGGGACTAGCGGGTGGGATGAGCAGTTCTTC
d_gene: -; abundance: -; v_gene: TRBV7-2; j_gene: TRBJ1-1; CDR3aa: CASSSQTANTEAFF; CDR3nt: TGTGCCAGCAGCTCACAGACAGCGAACACTGAAGCTTTCTTT
d_gene: -; abundance: few; v_gene: TRBV4-1; j_gene: TRBJ1-4; CDR3aa: CASSQVAGPVEKLFF; CDR3nt: TGCGCCAGCAGCCAAGTGGCAGGGCCGGTTGAAAAACTGTTTTTT
d_gene: TRBD2; abundance: -; v_gene: TRBV11-2; j_gene: TRBJ2-2; CDR3aa: CASRGLAGDTGELFF; CDR3nt: TGTGCCAGCAGGGGACTAGCGGGAGACACCGGGGAGCTGTTTTTT
d_gene: TRBD2; abundance: few; v_gene: TRBV4-3; j_gene: TRBJ2-3; CDR3aa: CASSQGPSGVISTDTQYF; CDR3nt: TGCGCCAGCAGCCAAGGGCCTAGCGGGGTAATCAGCACAGATACGCAGTATTTT
d_gene: TRBD2; abundance: -; v_gene: TRBV20-1; j_gene: TRBJ2-2; CDR3aa: CSASVAGEATGELFF; CDR3nt: TGCAGTGCTAGTGTGGCGGGGGAAGCCACCGGGGAGCTGTTTTTT
d_gene: -; abundance: -; v_gene: TRBV12-3/TRBV12-4; j_gene: TRBJ2-2; CDR3aa: CASSLGLWNTGELFF; CDR3nt: TGTGCCAGCAGTTTAGGTCTCTGGAACACCGGGGAGCTGTTTTTT
d_gene: TRBD1; abundance: few; v_gene: TRBV24-1; j_gene: TRBJ2-1; CDR3aa: CATSDLNRDRGNEQFF; CDR3nt: TGTGCCACCAGTGATTTGAACCGGGACAGGGGCAATGAGCAGTTCTTC
d_gene: TRBD1; abundance: many; v_gene: TRBV6-6; j_gene: TRBJ1-2; CDR3aa: CASSNRDRGNYGYTF; CDR3nt: TGTGCCAGCAGTAATCGGGACAGGGGCAACTATGGCTACACCTTC
d_gene: -; abundance: -; v_gene: TRBV12-3/TRBV12-4; j_gene: TRBJ2-3; CDR3aa: CASSGRETDTQYF; CDR3nt: TGTGCCAGCAGTGGCCGGGAAACAGATACGCAGTATTTT
d_gene: -; abundance: many; v_gene: TRBV5-6; j_gene: TRBJ1-1; CDR3aa: CASSLNLWRGVTEAFF; CDR3nt: TGTGCCAGCAGCTTGAATTTATGGAGGGGCGTCACTGAAGCTTTCTTT
d_gene: -; abundance: many; v_gene: TRBV5-6; j_gene: TRBJ2-7; CDR3aa: CASSLMTGYEQYF; CDR3nt: TGTGCCAGCAGCTTGATGACAGGCTACGAGCAGTACTTC
d_gene: -; abundance: many; v_gene: TRBV27; j_gene: TRBJ2-7; CDR3aa: CASSLSGRSWEQYF; CDR3nt: TGTGCCAGCAGTTTATCGGGAAGATCGTGGGAGCAGTACTTC
d_gene: -; abundance: -; v_gene: TRBV6-5; j_gene: TRBJ1-1; CDR3aa: CASSYQTTGGRTEAFF; CDR3nt: TGTGCCAGCAGTTACCAAACGACGGGGGGTAGAACTGAAGCTTTCTTT
d_gene: TRBD1; abundance: many; v_gene: TRBV20-1; j_gene: TRBJ2-3; CDR3aa: CSAQDRGHTDTQYF; CDR3nt: TGCAGTGCCCAGGACAGGGGCCACACAGATACGCAGTATTTT
d_gene: -; abundance: many; v_gene: TRBV6-2/TRBV6-3; j_gene: TRBJ2-7; CDR3aa: CASSGTGSFSYEQYF; CDR3nt: TGTGCCAGCAGCGGAACAGGAAGCTTCTCCTACGAGCAGTACTTC
d_gene: -; abundance: -; v_gene: TRBV15; j_gene: TRBJ2-3; CDR3aa: CATSRWTITDTQYF; CDR3nt: TGTGCCACCAGCAGGTGGACTATTACAGATACGCAGTATTTT
d_gene: -; abundance: few; v_gene: TRBV2; j_gene: TRBJ2-5; CDR3aa: CASSDVQGETQYF; CDR3nt: TGTGCCAGCAGTGACGTCCAGGGGGAGACCCAGTACTTC
d_gene: TRBD2; abundance: -; v_gene: TRBV11-2; j_gene: TRBJ2-3; CDR3aa: CASSLDPGGRDTQYF; CDR3nt: TGTGCCAGCAGCTTAGACCCGGGGGGTCGAGATACGCAGTATTTT
d_gene: -; abundance: few; v_gene: TRBV7-2; j_gene: TRBJ2-1; CDR3aa: CASSLGGPGGGYNEQFF; CDR3nt: TGTGCCAGCAGCTTAGGGGGACCCGGGGGCGGCTACAATGAGCAGTTCTTC
d_gene: -; abundance: -; v_gene: TRBV7-8; j_gene: TRBJ2-7; CDR3aa: CASSLVMPGTPHPYEQYF; CDR3nt: TGTGCCAGCAGCTTAGTGATGCCGGGGACTCCTCATCCTTACGAGCAGTACTTC
d_gene: -; abundance: -; v_gene: TRBV25-1; j_gene: TRBJ2-1; CDR3aa: CASSQSLTGVDEQFF; CDR3nt: TGTGCCAGCAGCCAATCCCTAACGGGGGTCGATGAGCAGTTCTTC
d_gene: -; abundance: few; v_gene: TRBV20-1; j_gene: TRBJ1-1; CDR3aa: CSARGTVMNTEAFF; CDR3nt: TGCAGTGCTAGAGGGACGGTGATGAACACTGAAGCTTTCTTT
d_gene: TRBD2; abundance: -; v_gene: TRBV6-5; j_gene: TRBJ2-3; CDR3aa: CASSYSSGRAGTQYF; CDR3nt: TGTGCCAGCAGTTACTCAAGCGGGAGGGCCGGTACGCAGTATTTT
d_gene: -; abundance: few; v_gene: TRBV7-9; j_gene: TRBJ2-7; CDR3aa: CASSFTGATLSYEQYF; CDR3nt: TGTGCCAGCAGCTTTACGGGGGCTACCCTCTCCTACGAGCAGTACTTC